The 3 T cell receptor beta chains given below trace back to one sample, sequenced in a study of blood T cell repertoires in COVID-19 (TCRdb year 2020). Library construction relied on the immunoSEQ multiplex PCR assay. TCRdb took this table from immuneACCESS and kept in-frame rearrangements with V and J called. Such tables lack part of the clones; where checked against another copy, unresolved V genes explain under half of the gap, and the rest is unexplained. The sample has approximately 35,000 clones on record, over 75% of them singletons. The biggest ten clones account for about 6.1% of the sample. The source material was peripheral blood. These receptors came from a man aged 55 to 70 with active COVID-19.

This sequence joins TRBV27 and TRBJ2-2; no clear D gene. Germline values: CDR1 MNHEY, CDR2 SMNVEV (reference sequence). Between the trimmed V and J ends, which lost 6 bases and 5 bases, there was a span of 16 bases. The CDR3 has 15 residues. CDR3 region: CASRPLGESTGELFF. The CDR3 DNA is TGTGCCAGCAGACCGCTTGGAGAAAGTACCGGGGAGCTGTTTTTT.

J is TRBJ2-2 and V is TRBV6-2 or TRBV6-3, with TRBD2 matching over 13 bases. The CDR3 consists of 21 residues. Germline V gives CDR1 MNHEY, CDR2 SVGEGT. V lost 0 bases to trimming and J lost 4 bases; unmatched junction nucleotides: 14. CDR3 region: CASSYSGAGLAGVIGTGELFF. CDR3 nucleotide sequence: TGTGCCAGCAGTTACTCTGGAGCTGGACTAGCGGGAGTTATAGGCACCGGGGAGCTGTTTTTT.

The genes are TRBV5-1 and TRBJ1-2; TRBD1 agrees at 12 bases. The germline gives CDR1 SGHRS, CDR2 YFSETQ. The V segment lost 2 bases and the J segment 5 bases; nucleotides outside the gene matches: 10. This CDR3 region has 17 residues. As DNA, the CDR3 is TGCGCCAGCAGCTTCTCCGGGACAGGGGGCTTAGGATATGGCTACACCTTC. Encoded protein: CASSFSGTGGLGYGYTF.